The 25 T cell receptor beta chains presented below share a single source sample, sequenced in a study of CD8 T cells in Susac syndrome. With random hexamers, roughly 0.45 to 1 ug RNA was reverse transcribed. One entry per CDR3 protein results from TCRdb running MiXCR on the immunoSEQ multiplex PCR reads. The data show about 60,000 distinct CDR3 sequences, approximately 92% seen once. Sequenced sample: CD8+ T cells from PBMCs. These receptors were collected from a human donor in good health.

The chain couples TRBV20-1 to TRBJ2-2; TRBD1 matches at 11 bases. The CDR3 is made up of 18 amino acids. CDR1 and CDR2 from the germline V gene are DFQATT and SNEGSKA (reference sequence). V dropped 2 bases and J dropped 4; count of bases not matched to a gene: 12. CDR3 sequence (DNA): TGCAGTGCTAGACGTGCTTTCCGGGACAGGGGGTTCACCGGGGAGCTGTTTTTT. Translated, it gives CSARRAFRDRGFTGELFF.

The rearrangement links TRBV19 to TRBJ2-1; no definite D call. Trimming shortened V by 3 bases and J by 4 bases, and 10 bases separated the two germline ends. The CDR3 runs to 14 residues. CDR1 is LNHDA and CDR2 is SQIVND in the germline V gene (reference sequence). The CDR3 region is CASSIQTLYNEQFF. CDR3 sequence (DNA): TGTGCCAGTAGTATCCAAACACTGTACAATGAGCAGTTCTTC.

The table lists this clonotype with a count of one. The chain employs TRBV15 and TRBJ2-2; a possible D gene is TRBD1 (5 bases). CDR3 length equals 17 residues. V lost 0 bases, J lost 2 bases, and 13 bases lay in between. Germline CDR1 LNHNV, CDR2 YYDKDF (reference sequence). The DNA of the CDR3 is TGTGCCACCAGCAGAGATCTGGGGCAGACCAACACCGGGGAGCTGTTTTTT. It translates to CATSRDLGQTNTGELFF. Looking up the rest from reference TRBV15 and TRBJ2-2 gives the full variable domain: DAMVIQNPRYQVTQFGKPVTLSCSQTLNHNVMYWYQQKSSQAPKLLFHYYDKDFNNEADTPDNFQSRRPNTSFCFLDIRSPGLGDTAMYLCATSRDLGQTNTGELFFGEGSRLTVL.

This clonotype was seen once. This chain connects TRBV28 to TRBJ1-1; D perhaps matches TRBD1 (6 bases). The V end lost 4 bases, the J end lost 1 base, and 13 bases lay between the germline ends. The CDR3 loop spans 15 amino acids. The V gene's germline CDR1 is MDHEN and CDR2 SYDVKM. CDR3 nucleotides: TGTGCCAGCAGTTACTTACAGGGAGGGAACACTGAAGCTTTCTTT. Its translation: CASSYLQGGNTEAFF.

The chain uses TRBV29-1 and TRBJ2-7, with D unclear. Trimming removed 2 bases at V and 0 bases at J, with 2 bases between. Germline V gives CDR1 SQVTM, CDR2 ANQGSEA. CDR3 length equals 11 residues. The CDR3 sequence is CSVELSYEQYF. DNA of the CDR3: TGCAGCGTTGAACTCTCCTACGAGCAGTACTTC.

The count of this clonotype is one. The chain is built from TRBV7-9 and TRBJ2-3; 10 positions agree with TRBD2. The CDR3 extends over 16 amino acids. Losses at the gene ends were 4 bases for V and 8 bases for J; bases not matched to a gene: 12. CDR1 and CDR2 from the germline V gene are SEHNR and FQNEAQ (reference sequence). CDR3 nucleotides: TGTGCCAGCAGCTCAAACTCTAGCGGGGGCCAGCTTACGCAGTATTTT. Translated: CASSSNSSGGQLTQYF.

The rearrangement links TRBV7-2 to TRBJ2-1; a possible D gene is TRBD2 (7 bases). This CDR3 region has 17 residues. Germline values: CDR1 SGHTA, CDR2 FQGNSA. The V and J ends lost 4 bases and 3 bases respectively, with 19 bases between them. The DNA of the CDR3 is TGTGCCAGCAGCTCCCATGAGGGGGGGGGCGGCTACAATGAGCAGTTCTTC. Translated: CASSSHEGGGGYNEQFF.

V is TRBV28 and J is TRBJ2-1; possibly TRBD1 for D (5 bases). V was pared by 2 bases and J by 3 bases, with 8 bases between. Per germline, CDR1 MDHEN and CDR2 SYDVKM. This CDR3 spans 14 amino acids. The DNA for the CDR3 is TGTGCCAGCAGTTTAACAGGCGGCTACAATGAGCAGTTCTTC. This sequence encodes CASSLTGGYNEQFF.

The chain uses TRBV7-9 and TRBJ1-2, with unresolved D. CDR3 size: 13 residues. V lost 5 bases and J lost 2, with 9 bases in between. Looked up from germline, CDR1 is SEHNR and CDR2 is FQNEAQ (reference sequence). In nucleotides, the CDR3 is TGTGCCAGCAGCCCTCCGGGAAACTATGGCTACACCTTC. Its translation: CASSPPGNYGYTF.

Only one count was recorded for this clonotype. The chain joins TRBV7-9 to TRBJ2-5; 9 positions match TRBD1. Germline CDR1 is SEHNR and CDR2 is FQNEAQ (reference sequence). V gave up 2 bases and J gave up 5 bases; unmatched junction bases: 18. This CDR3 region has 19 residues. CDR3: CASSLFLDFGTGSGETQYF. The CDR3 DNA follows: TGTGCCAGCAGCTTATTCCTAGACTTCGGGACAGGGAGTGGCGAGACCCAGTACTTC.

The chain combines TRBV7-9 with TRBJ1-2; TRBD1 might be the D (6 bases). There are 17 residues in the CDR3. Per the germline V gene, CDR1 is SEHNR and CDR2 is FQNEAQ (reference sequence). V lost 3 bases to trimming and J lost 0 bases, with 17 bases between them. This chain's CDR3 is CASSFFLDQGSNYGYTF. The CDR3 DNA follows: TGTGCCAGCAGCTTTTTTCTGGATCAGGGGTCTAACTATGGCTACACCTTC.

This chain links TRBV7-3 with TRBJ1-1, with a tentative D call TRBD1 (5 bases). The CDR3 length is 13 residues. Germline V gives CDR1 SGHTA, CDR2 FQGTGA. Trimming removed 2 bases at V and 4 bases at J, with 8 bases between. For the CDR3, the DNA is TGTGCCAGCAGCTTACTTGGGGCCACTGAAGCTTTCTTT. Translation gives CASSLLGATEAFF.

As DNA, the CDR3 is TGTGCCAGCAGTGAGGGGACCTACGAAGTTGCTTTCTTT. Amino acids: CASSEGTYEVAFF. The chain has TRBV6-6 and TRBJ1-1; weak D call: TRBD1 (5 bases). V shed 5 bases and J shed 11 bases, with 18 bases lying between them. This CDR3 contains 13 residues. The germline CDR1 and CDR2 sequences are MNHNY and SVGAGI (reference sequence).

This rearrangement joins TRBV5-1 to TRBJ2-7; possibly TRBD1 for D (5 bases). V was shortened by 4 bases and J by 0 bases, with 20 bases between the two germline ends. Germline CDR1 and CDR2: SGHRS and YFSETQ. The CDR3 is 17 residues long. The CDR3 coding sequence is TGCGCCAGCAGCCTGGTGACCTCCCGCAGGGACTCCTACGAGCAGTACTTC. Protein sequence: CASSLVTSRRDSYEQYF.

This sequence joins TRBV5-4 and TRBJ2-1, with D tentatively TRBD1 or TRBD2 (5 bases each). The V gene lost 2 bases and the J gene lost 2 bases, with 8 bases spanning the gap. CDR1 is SGHNT and CDR2 is YYREEE in the germline V gene (reference sequence). CDR3 length equals 14 residues. CDR3: CASSLPGPYNEQFF. The CDR3, as DNA: TGTGCCAGCAGCTTACCGGGACCCTACAATGAGCAGTTCTTC.

The chain combines TRBV4-3 with TRBJ2-7; D might be TRBD2 (5 bases). Germline CDR1 LGHNA, CDR2 YSLEER. The CDR3 sequence is 15 residues long. Trimming removed 1 base at V and 0 bases at J, with 10 bases between. The CDR3 DNA sequence: TGCGCCAGCAGCCAAGTACGCGGGTTCTCCTACGAGCAGTACTTC. This encodes CASSQVRGFSYEQYF.

V usage is TRBV5-1 and J usage is TRBJ2-3; D is uncertain. Deletions cut 2 bases from V and 2 bases from J, with 15 bases between. The CDR3 consists of 16 residues. Germline V lookup: CDR1 SGHRS, CDR2 YFSETQ. The CDR3 loop reads CASSFTTPEVTDTQYF. The CDR3 nucleotides read TGCGCCAGCAGCTTCACTACCCCAGAGGTCACAGATACGCAGTATTTT.

This clonotype occurred once. The V gene is TRBV5-1, the J gene TRBJ2-1, with D tentatively TRBD1 (6 bases). Between the trimmed V and J ends, which lost 0 bases and 8 bases, there was a span of 12 bases. This CDR3 has 14 residues. Per germline, CDR1 SGHRS and CDR2 YFSETQ. The CDR3 loop is CASSLDREFHEQFF. CDR3 DNA sequence: TGCGCCAGCAGCTTGGACAGGGAGTTTCATGAGCAGTTCTTC.

The rearrangement uses TRBV6-1 and TRBJ1-5; D unresolved. The germline V gene has CDR1 MNHNS and CDR2 SASEGT. Trimming shortened V by 8 bases and J by 0 bases, and 14 bases separated the two germline ends. The CDR3 runs 15 residues. CDR3 nucleotide sequence: TGTGCCAGCGACGAGAGCGACGATAGCAATCAGCCCCAGCATTTT. This gives the protein CASDESDDSNQPQHF.

The chain combines TRBV13 with TRBJ1-2, with 8 bases lining up with TRBD1. CDR1 PRHDT and CDR2 FYEKMQ come from the germline V gene (reference sequence). With V trimmed by 5 bases and J by 7 bases, 12 bases remained unmatched. The CDR3 totals 15 residues. CDR3 nucleotide sequence: TGTGCCAGCAGCACCCCAGGGGGCGTTGGAGGTGGCTACACCTTC. This codes for CASSTPGGVGGGYTF. The complete variable domain, with remaining parts taken from reference TRBV13 and TRBJ1-2, reads AAGVIQSPRHLIKEKRETATLKCYPIPRHDTVYWYQQGPGQDPQFLISFYEKMQSDKGSIPDRFSAQQFSDYHSELNMSSLELGDSALYFCASSTPGGVGGGYTFGSGTRLTVV.

V and J are TRBV1 and TRBJ1-3; the table's D call, TRBD1, has no DNA check behind it. TRBV1 is flagged as a pseudogene. The CDR3 is 18 residues long. The CDR3 bases are TGCACCAGCACCCAACCTAGGACAGGATTGTTCTCTGGAAACACCATATATTTT. Protein sequence: CTSTQPRTGLFSGNTIYF.

CDR3 amino acids: CASSLASEPQHF. The CDR3 nucleotides are TGTGCCAGCAGCTTAGCGAGTGAGCCCCAGCATTTT. The rearrangement uses TRBV7-8 and TRBJ1-5; D remains ambiguous. The CDR3 consists of 12 residues. CDR1 and CDR2 from the germline V gene are SGHVS and FQNEAQ. V was clipped by 0 bases and J by 8 bases, with 5 bases between them. Full variable domain (rest looked up from reference TRBV7-8 and TRBJ1-5): GAGVSQSPRYKVAKRGQDVALRCDPISGHVSLFWYQQALGQGPEFLTYFQNEAQLDKSGLPSDRFFAERPEGSVSTLKIQRTQQEDSAVYLCASSLASEPQHFGDGTRLSIL.

V is TRBV7-9 and J is TRBJ1-2, with D possibly matching TRBD1 (6 bases). The CDR3 is 12 residues long. Deletions cut 5 bases from V and 4 bases from J, with 8 bases between. In germline, CDR1 is SEHNR, CDR2 FQNEAQ (reference sequence). The CDR3: CASSLDSYGYTF. In DNA form, the CDR3 reads TGTGCCAGCAGCCTGGACAGCTATGGCTACACCTTC.

The chain carries TRBV4-1 and TRBJ1-1; D is possibly TRBD1 (5 bases). V shed 4 bases and J shed 4 bases, with 13 bases lying between them. The CDR3 sequence is 14 residues long. The germline CDR1 and CDR2 sequences are MGHRA and YSYEKL. CDR3 amino acids: CASSPQSGGTEAFF. The CDR3 DNA is TGCGCCAGCAGCCCACAATCGGGGGGCACTGAAGCTTTCTTT.

This chain connects TRBV5-5 to TRBJ2-7; the D is unclear. This CDR3 is built from 14 residues. Trimming cost V 4 bases and J 2 bases, with 13 bases left between them. Germline loops: CDR1 SGHKS, CDR2 YYEKEE (reference sequence). CDR3 DNA: TGTGCCAGCAGCCCGAGGACGGTCACCTACGAGCAGTACTTC. It is translated as CASSPRTVTYEQYF.